This T cell receptor (beta chain) emerged from a study of blood T cell repertoires in COVID-19. Germline values: CDR1 KGHDR, CDR2 SFDVKD. Trimming removed 3 bases from V and 2 bases from J; junction bases left unmatched: 2. The CDR3 consists of 14 residues. Original data processing: Estimated nucleated cell counts came from reference gene primer amplification. The data were produced by immunoSEQ multiplex PCR, yet TCRdb's version contains in-frame clones alone and is incomplete. Clone size and V and J calls were adopted from that table, with D and trimming inferred from the DNA. Of roughly 300,000 clones listed, approximately 83% were seen once; the top ten hold 13%. In its sample, this clone was seen once.

This receptor was taken from a human donor in a cohort sampled during active COVID-19. The sequenced sample was peripheral blood. The rearrangement links TRBV24-1 to TRBJ1-2; 7 bases are a match to TRBD1. CDR3: CATSDPTGNYGYTF. The DNA for the CDR3 is TGTGCCACCAGTGATCCGACAGGGAACTATGGCTACACCTTC.